Listed below are T cell receptor beta chains from one sample, sequenced in a study of blood T cell repertoires in COVID-19. Generated by immunoSEQ multiplex PCR, the TCRdb table keeps only in-frame clones and is missing some. The sample comprises about 300,000 clones, roughly 89% of which are singletons, and less than 2% rests with the top ten. The material sequenced was peripheral blood. Receptor source: a woman aged 25 to 39 with COVID-19, enrolled during active disease. Each CDR3 is given with its conserved first and last residue. Fields, in order: D gene, J gene, V gene, clone size, CDR3 protein, CDR3 DNA. D genes are given only for firm matches. Size is omitted from some rows. Given values are once, few, many or a class for expanded clones.

- | TRBJ1-1 | TRBV19 | - | CASPEGGHPQGAFF | TGTGCCAGTCCCGAAGGGGGACACCCCCAAGGGGCTTTCTTT
TRBD1 | TRBJ2-2 | TRBV5-6 | - | CASSHQGTGHTGELFF | TGTGCCAGCAGCCACCAAGGGACAGGGCACACCGGGGAGCTGTTTTTT
- | TRBJ1-6 | TRBV5-1 | - | CASSLNPTQFSYNSPLHF | TGCGCCAGCAGCTTAAACCCTACTCAATTCTCCTATAATTCACCCCTCCACTTT
TRBD2 | TRBJ2-5 | TRBV5-1 | - | CASSFGTSPYQETQYF | TGCGCCAGCAGCTTTGGGACTAGCCCGTACCAAGAGACCCAGTACTTC
TRBD1 | TRBJ1-5 | TRBV6-6 | - | CASSYGQGVGNQPQHF | TGTGCCAGCAGTTACGGGCAGGGGGTCGGCAATCAGCCCCAGCATTTT
- | TRBJ2-1 | TRBV27 | - | CASRTGPYNEQFF | TGTGCCAGCAGAACTGGGCCCTACAATGAGCAGTTCTTC
- | TRBJ1-1 | TRBV28 | - | CASSFTQGKAFF | TGTGCCAGCAGTTTCACACAGGGAAAAGCTTTCTTT
- | TRBJ1-2 | TRBV3-1/TRBV3-2 | - | CASSQVVRRYGYTF | TGTGCCAGCAGCCAAGTTGTCCGGAGGTATGGCTACACCTTC
TRBD2 | TRBJ2-2 | TRBV14 | - | CASASGVNTGELFF | TGTGCCAGCGCGAGCGGGGTAAACACCGGGGAGCTGTTTTTT
TRBD1 | TRBJ1-2 | TRBV6-2/TRBV6-3 | - | CASSPGQGIYGYTF | TGTGCCAGCAGTCCCGGACAGGGGATCTATGGCTACACCTTC
- | TRBJ2-1 | TRBV3-1/TRBV3-2 | - | CATTSRGAPGEQFF | TGTGCCACCACCTCCCGGGGGGCCCCCGGTGAGCAGTTCTTC
- | TRBJ2-1 | TRBV5-5 | - | CASSQTNQEQFF | TGTGCCAGCAGCCAAACAAACCAGGAGCAGTTCTTC
TRBD2 | TRBJ2-3 | TRBV2 | - | CASTGTGGGGWGTDTQYF | TGTGCCAGCACCGGAACCGGGGGGGGCGGTTGGGGCACAGATACGCAGTATTTT
TRBD1 | TRBJ2-6 | TRBV11-3 | - | CASNKPGQNSGANVLTF | TGTGCCAGCAACAAACCGGGACAGAACTCTGGGGCCAACGTCCTGACTTTC
TRBD1 | TRBJ1-2 | TRBV9 | once | CASSEPVDRPRVHYGYTF | TGTGCCAGCAGCGAACCTGTGGACAGGCCCCGGGTCCACTATGGCTACACCTTC
- | TRBJ2-5 | TRBV6-6 | - | CASSYLGMQETQYF | TGTGCCAGCAGTTACCTCGGGATGCAAGAGACCCAGTACTTC
TRBD1 | TRBJ1-6 | TRBV28 | - | CASRRTGAKNSPLHF | TGTGCCAGCAGAAGGACAGGGGCTAAAAATTCACCCCTCCACTTT
- | TRBJ2-5 | TRBV4-3 | - | CASSHPPEETQYF | TGCGCCAGCAGCCATCCGCCGGAGGAGACCCAGTACTTC
- | TRBJ1-4 | TRBV7-6 | - | CASSFTPGGGLGKLFF | TGTGCCAGCAGCTTTACCCCGGGGGGAGGTCTTGGGAAACTGTTTTTT
- | TRBJ2-5 | TRBV4-2 | - | CASSQVPREETQYF | TGTGCCAGCAGCCAAGTGCCCCGGGAAGAGACCCAGTACTTC
- | TRBJ1-3 | TRBV3-1/TRBV3-2 | - | CASQGSGGNTIYF | TGTGCCAGCCAGGGGTCGGGTGGAAACACCATATATTTT
TRBD1 | TRBJ1-5 | TRBV24-1 | - | CATGTGDYQPQHF | TGTGCCACCGGGACAGGGGATTATCAGCCCCAGCATTTT
- | TRBJ1-1 | TRBV28 | - | CASRTADTEAFF | TGTGCCAGCCGAACGGCGGACACTGAAGCTTTCTTT